What follows are 18 T cell receptor beta chains derived from one specimen sequenced in a study of T cell repertoires in cytomegalovirus infection. Which antigens these TCRs recognize remains unknown. In TCRdb, the reads were re-called with MiXCR into one record per CDR3 protein. Counted here are about 830,000 distinct CDR3 sequences, 30% to 35% occurring once; the ten biggest clones make up roughly 12%. Sequences were derived from cultured CD8+ T cells from PBMCs, sampled from culture after CMV antigen stimulation. The receptors shown here come from a human donor in good health (CMV status not recorded). Some clones in this sample may be carry-over from other donors' samples.

This clonotype was recorded a few times. J is TRBJ1-2 and V is TRBV6-4; D remains unclear. The CDR3 has 13 residues. Germline-derived CDR1 and CDR2 are MRHNA and SNTAGT. Trimming stripped 6 bases from V and 2 bases from J, with 10 bases between. The DNA for the CDR3 is TGTGCCAGCAGGGGAGACCGAAACTATGGCTACACCTTC. This codes for CASRGDRNYGYTF.

Only a few counts were recorded for this clonotype. The V and J genes are TRBV5-8 and TRBJ1-1; the D is unclear. Looked up from germline, CDR1 is SGHTS and CDR2 is YDEGEE. Trimming left V 0 bases short and J 14 bases short, with 11 bases between. This CDR3 has 11 amino acids. CDR3: CASSLDPCPFF. CDR3 DNA: TGTGCCAGCAGCTTGGACCCCTGTCCCTTCTTT.

The rearrangement uses TRBV6-6 and TRBJ1-4; D is possibly TRBD1 (6 bases). V dropped 6 bases and J dropped 7 bases, with 9 bases sitting between them. Looked up from germline, CDR1 is MNHNY and CDR2 is SVGAGI (reference sequence). This CDR3 contains 12 residues. The DNA of the CDR3 is TGTGCCAGCAGAACAGGGAGTGAAAAACTGTTTTTT. Its translation: CASRTGSEKLFF.

This clonotype was seen more than once but under ten times. This chain links TRBV7-9 with TRBJ1-5; 9 nucleotides match TRBD1. The CDR3 has 15 residues. Germline V CDR1 and CDR2: SEHNR, FQNEAQ (reference sequence). With V trimmed by 4 bases and J by 5 bases, 6 bases remained unmatched. As DNA, the CDR3 is TGTGCCAGCAGCTCCTCTTGGACAGGGGATCAGCCCCAGCATTTT. The encoded protein is CASSSSWTGDQPQHF.

Regarding this clonotype: With a much larger clone just one base away, this may be a read error. A read error is likely, as this CDR3 ends without the conserved phenylalanine or tryptophan. V usage is TRBV6-1 and J usage is TRBJ2-3; D ambiguous. V was cut by 2 bases and J by 0 bases, with 9 bases left in between. Looked up from germline, CDR1 is MNHNS and CDR2 is SASEGT. This CDR3 comprises 15 residues. CDR3 region: CASSERLSSTDTQYL. CDR3 DNA: TGTGCCAGCAGTGAAAGACTGTCTAGCACAGATACGCAGTATCTT.

The table lists this clonotype with a few counts. V gene TRBV4-2 combines with J gene TRBJ2-3; perhaps D is TRBD1 or TRBD2 (5 bases each). The CDR3 has 17 amino acids. The germline CDR1 and CDR2 sequences are LGHNA and YNFKEQ. Trimming took off 0 bases at V and 5 bases at J, with 18 bases between the two ends. The CDR3: CASSQDEVGTSVDTQYF. DNA for the CDR3: TGTGCCAGCAGCCAAGATGAAGTGGGGACGAGTGTAGATACGCAGTATTTT.

The CDR3 DNA follows: TGTGCCAGCAGACAAGCGGGGGTCCCGCCCCAGCATTTT. It codes for CASRQAGVPPQHF. The V call is TRBV2, the J call TRBJ1-5; D possibly corresponds to TRBD1 (5 bases). The CDR3 has 13 amino acids. V lost 6 bases, J lost 9 bases, and 15 bases lay in between. Germline CDR1 is SNHLY and CDR2 is FYNNEI.

This clonotype was picked up a small number of times. The chain recombines TRBV4-3 with TRBJ2-5; 8 bases line up with TRBD1. The length of the CDR3 is 16 residues. With 1 base clipped from V and 1 base from J, the junction kept 5 bases outside the gene matches. The germline gives CDR1 LGHNA, CDR2 YSLEER. This CDR3 is CASSQVLGTGQETQYF. CDR3 bases: TGCGCCAGCAGCCAAGTTCTCGGGACAGGCCAAGAGACCCAGTACTTC.

This clonotype was counted only a few times. The chain links TRBV7-3 to TRBJ2-4; TRBD1 agrees at 11 bases. CDR1 SGHTA and CDR2 FQGTGA come from the germline V gene. This CDR3 region has 14 residues. J lost 6 bases, V lost 2 bases, and 0 bases had no gene match. The CDR3 DNA reads TGTGCCAGCAGCTTAGGGACAGGGGGAAACATTCAGTACTTC. It encodes CASSLGTGGNIQYF.

About this clonotype: The junction differs from germline at one of its ends, possibly a read error. V is TRBV10-3 and J is TRBJ1-2; D remains ambiguous. CDR1 is ENHRY, CDR2 SYGVKD, per germline. This CDR3 comprises 17 residues. The DNA of the CDR3 is TGTACCATCAGTGAATTACACGGCAGGCTGGCTAACTATGGCTACACCTTC. This translates into CTISELHGRLANYGYTF.

On this clonotype: A much more abundant neighbour one base away suggests this may be a read error. The chain is built from TRBV6-6 and TRBJ2-7; a possible D gene is TRBD2 (6 bases). The CDR3 is 12 amino acids. The germline gives CDR1 MNHNY, CDR2 SVGAGI (reference sequence). For the CDR3, the DNA is TGTGCCAACAGTTACGGGGGCTACGAGCAGTACTTC. Protein sequence: CANSYGGYEQYF.

This chain connects TRBV6-1 to TRBJ2-5; TRBD2 matches at 7 bases. V shed 5 bases and J 0 bases; nucleotides not matched to a gene: 9. Germline CDR1 reads MNHNS; CDR2 reads SASEGT. CDR3 length: 16 amino acids. CDR3 sequence reads: CASSRGDSSYQETQYF. DNA for the CDR3: TGTGCCAGCAGTCGGGGGGACTCTTCGTACCAAGAGACCCAGTACTTC.

The chain carries TRBV29-1 and TRBJ2-5, with TRBD1 as a possible D gene (6 bases). Trimming took 0 bases from V and 4 from J, leaving 18 bases between them. The CDR3 covers 16 residues. Germline V gene sequence: CDR1 SQVTM, CDR2 ANQGSEA. The CDR3 nucleotides are TGCAGCGTTGAAGATATCGTGGACAGCATTTTAGAGACCCAGTACTTC. This sequence encodes CSVEDIVDSILETQYF.

The chain employs TRBV25-1 and TRBJ1-1; unclear D gene. The CDR3 spans 16 residues. Trimming removed 3 bases at V and 4 bases at J, with 18 bases between. From germline, CDR1 is MGHDK and CDR2 SYGVNS. The CDR3 DNA sequence: TGTGCCAGCAGTGAGGAGGAACCACTCCGGGTCACTGAAGCTTTCTTT. It codes for CASSEEEPLRVTEAFF.

The V call is TRBV28, the J call TRBJ1-2; 10 bases map to TRBD1. The ends lost 4 bases at V and 6 bases at J; junction bases unmatched: 2. CDR1 is MDHEN, CDR2 SYDVKM, per germline. The CDR3 is 13 residues long. The CDR3 region is CASSWDRGHGYTF. The CDR3 DNA is TGTGCCAGCAGTTGGGACAGGGGACATGGCTACACCTTC.

The chain combines TRBV6-2 or TRBV6-3 with TRBJ2-2; D not certain. V was cut by 5 bases and J by 6 bases, with 13 bases left in between. From germline, CDR1 is MNHEY and CDR2 SVGEGT. CDR3 length: 14 amino acids. The CDR3 spells CASSNIFGPGELFF. DNA for the CDR3: TGTGCCAGCAGTAACATCTTTGGGCCCGGGGAGCTGTTTTTT.

The J gene is TRBJ2-2, the V gene TRBV27; D is possibly TRBD2 (6 bases). This CDR3 region has 14 residues. V lost 6 bases and J 5 bases, leaving 13 bases between the germline ends. The germline V gene encodes CDR1 MNHEY and CDR2 SMNVEV (reference sequence). CDR3 sequence reads: CASSLTRVTGELFF. CDR3 sequence (DNA): TGTGCCAGCAGCCTGACTAGGGTGACCGGGGAGCTGTTTTTT.

This clonotype was counted only a few times. The rearrangement joins TRBV7-2 to TRBJ1-4, with 8 positions matching TRBD1. The length of the CDR3 is 19 residues. With 2 bases clipped from V and 4 bases from J, the junction kept 15 bases outside the gene matches. Germline assignment: CDR1 SGHTA and CDR2 FQGNSA. The CDR3, as DNA: TGTGCCAGCAGCTTAATATCGGGACAGGCTCCGATTGGTAATGAAAAACTGTTTTTT. Its protein is CASSLISGQAPIGNEKLFF.